Listed below are T cell receptor beta chains from one sample, sequenced in a study of blood T cells in healthy people across ages. Each CDR3 protein gets one entry after TCRdb re-called the 5' RACE reads with MiXCR. The sample consists of fewer than 900,000 distinct CDR3 sequences, roughly 44% of them appearing once. Sequencing was done on a sample of blood. Every receptor here comes from a woman aged 55-69 years in good health. The CDR3 runs from the conserved cysteine through the conserved F or W. A D gene is named only where the DNA matches it firmly. Only part of the rows carry a size: once, few, many, or a class if the clone is expanded.

v_call	d_call	j_call	clone_size	cdr3_aa	cdr3_nt
TRBV10-3	TRBD1	TRBJ2-7	few	CAISDNDRGAYEQYF	TGTGCCATCAGTGATAATGACAGGGGGGCGTACGAGCAGTACTTC
TRBV4-1	TRBD1	TRBJ2-1	-	CASSPGQITYEQFF	TGCGCCAGCAGCCCGGGACAGATTACCTATGAGCAGTTCTTC
TRBV10-3	TRBD1	TRBJ1-5	-	CAISGTGGRNQPQHF	TGTGCCATCAGTGGGACAGGGGGCCGCAATCAGCCCCAGCATTTT
TRBV5-1	-	TRBJ2-5	few	CASRQGRVPQETQYF	TGCGCCAGCAGACAGGGCAGGGTACCACAAGAGACCCAGTACTTC
TRBV29-1	TRBD2	TRBJ2-5	-	CSVEDPRVLAGRGETQYF	TGCAGCGTTGAAGATCCCCGGGTTCTAGCGGGGCGGGGAGAGACCCAGTACTTC
TRBV7-9	TRBD1	TRBJ2-2	-	CASSPFTGTGNTGELFF	TGTGCCAGCAGTCCCTTTACCGGGACAGGGAACACCGGGGAGCTGTTTTTT
TRBV6-2/TRBV6-3	-	TRBJ2-2	-	CASTQRRGTGELFF	TGTGCCAGCACTCAGCGGAGAGGGACCGGGGAGCTGTTTTTT
TRBV20-1	TRBD1	TRBJ2-7	-	CSLTGTYEQYF	TGCAGTTTGACAGGGACCTACGAGCAGTACTTC
TRBV3-1	-	TRBJ2-1	-	CASSQEFKGPRFF	TGTGCCAGCAGCCAAGAATTTAAAGGACCCCGGTTCTTC
TRBV20-1	TRBD1	TRBJ1-4	-	CSARDGGQEKLFF	TGCAGTGCTAGAGACGGGGGACAGGAAAAACTGTTTTTT
TRBV28	-	TRBJ2-1	once	CASSLVGESYNERFF	TGTGCCAGCAGCCTCGTGGGCGAGTCCTACAATGAGCGGTTCTTC
TRBV4-1	-	TRBJ2-1	-	CASSQGDNSYNEQFF	TGCGCCAGCAGCCAAGGGGACAACTCCTACAATGAGCAGTTCTTC
TRBV12-3/TRBV12-4	-	TRBJ1-5	-	CASSDGPPYSDQPQHF	TGTGCCAGCAGTGACGGGCCCCCATATAGCGATCAGCCCCAGCATTTT
TRBV29-1	-	TRBJ2-3	many	CSVELVGDTQYF	TGCAGCGTTGAGCTAGTTGGGGATACGCAGTATTTT
TRBV15	TRBD1	TRBJ2-7	-	CATSRERQGTYNEQYF	TGTGCCACCAGCAGAGAGAGACAGGGTACCTACAATGAGCAGTACTTC
TRBV5-1	-	TRBJ1-6	few	CASRPGGGNSPLHF	TGCGCCAGCCGGCCCGGAGGGGGTAATTCACCCCTCCACTTT
TRBV6-1	TRBD1	TRBJ2-5	few	CASSPTLGTGGRETQYF	TGTGCCAGCAGTCCCACCCTCGGGACAGGGGGGAGAGAGACCCAGTACTTC
TRBV19	TRBD2	TRBJ2-1	-	CASSTSGGSEQFF	TGTGCCAGTAGTACAAGCGGGGGCTCTGAGCAGTTCTTC
TRBV24-1	-	TRBJ2-1	-	CATSDPAWEEQFF	TGTGCCACCAGTGATCCCGCTTGGGAGGAGCAGTTCTTC
TRBV5-1	TRBD1	TRBJ2-5	few	CASSLGTGVQETQYF	TGCGCCAGCAGCCTCGGGACAGGGGTACAAGAGACCCAGTACTTC
TRBV29-1	-	TRBJ1-2	-	CSVPIPNYGYTF	TGCAGCGTGCCCATCCCGAACTATGGCTACACCTTC
TRBV28	TRBD1	TRBJ2-1	-	CASRLGGQGPNEQFF	TGTGCCAGCAGATTAGGGGGACAGGGGCCTAATGAGCAGTTCTTC
TRBV10-1	-	TRBJ2-3	once	CASSDSGLPNTQYF	TGCGCCAGCAGTGACTCGGGACTCCCGAATACGCAGTATTTT
TRBV6-2/TRBV6-3	TRBD2	TRBJ2-7	many	CASSPGTRVYEQYF	TGTGCCAGCAGTCCCGGGACTAGGGTCTACGAGCAGTACTTC
TRBV27	TRBD2	TRBJ2-7	few	CASSVGLAGYEQYF	TGTGCCAGCAGTGTCGGACTAGCGGGGTACGAGCAGTACTTC
TRBV28	-	TRBJ2-3	few	CASSPPKSGADTQYF	TGTGCCAGCAGCCCGCCCAAATCAGGGGCAGATACGCAGTATTTT
TRBV5-5	-	TRBJ2-1	-	CASSSFTGGGGAYNEQFF	TGTGCCAGCAGCTCTTTTACAGGGGGCGGGGGGGCCTACAATGAGCAGTTCTTC
TRBV7-9	-	TRBJ1-3	few	CASSSELSGNTIYF	TGTGCCAGCAGCTCCGAACTCTCTGGAAACACCATATATTTT
TRBV6-1	TRBD1	TRBJ2-3	few	CASSFDRVPTDTQYF	TGTGCCAGCAGTTTTGACAGGGTCCCTACAGATACGCAGTATTTT
TRBV28	TRBD2	TRBJ2-1	-	CATIYSGSFYEQFF	TGTGCCACCATCTATAGCGGGAGTTTCTATGAGCAGTTCTTC
TRBV27	-	TRBJ1-4	-	CASSSLVEQNEKLFF	TGTGCCAGCAGTTCCTTAGTAGAGCAGAATGAAAAACTGTTTTTT
TRBV2	-	TRBJ1-4	-	CASSEQFGTNEKLFF	TGTGCCAGCAGTGAACAATTCGGAACTAATGAAAAACTGTTTTTT
TRBV27	-	TRBJ2-3	once	CAGSLTGSRTDTQYF	TGTGCCGGCAGTTTAACAGGGAGTAGGACAGATACGCAGTATTTT
TRBV5-1	-	TRBJ2-7	-	CASSFRDMIRLWEQYF	TGCGCCAGCAGCTTCCGGGACATGATAAGGTTGTGGGAGCAGTACTTC
TRBV7-9	TRBD1	TRBJ1-2	few	CASSLQGALSNYGYTF	TGTGCCAGCAGCTTACAGGGGGCGCTTTCCAACTATGGCTACACCTTC
TRBV18	-	TRBJ2-5	-	CASSPMGDGETQYF	TGTGCCAGCTCACCCATGGGGGACGGAGAGACCCAGTACTTC
TRBV28	TRBD2	TRBJ2-1	few	CASVAGGYNEQFF	TGTGCCAGCGTAGCGGGAGGATACAATGAGCAGTTCTTC
TRBV20-1	TRBD2	TRBJ2-7	-	CSAVPGRAISYEQYF	TGCAGTGCTGTCCCAGGGAGGGCCATCTCCTACGAGCAGTACTTC
TRBV12-3/TRBV12-4	-	TRBJ2-1	-	CASRLIGTTYNEQFF	TGTGCCAGCAGACTAATCGGGACCACTTACAATGAGCAGTTCTTC
TRBV4-2	-	TRBJ2-3	few	CASSQGLARGGTDTQYF	TGTGCCAGCAGCCAAGGACTAGCCAGGGGGGGGACAGATACGCAGTATTTT
TRBV12-3/TRBV12-4	-	TRBJ2-7	few	CASSLALHYEQYF	TGTGCCAGCAGTTTAGCGCTCCACTACGAGCAGTACTTC
TRBV4-2	TRBD1	TRBJ1-5	-	CASNQGQGGRNQPQHF	TGTGCCAGCAACCAAGGTCAGGGGGGTCGCAATCAGCCCCAGCATTTT
TRBV27	TRBD1	TRBJ2-6	-	CASSSIRDSASGANVLTF	TGTGCCAGCAGTTCTATCCGGGACAGTGCCTCTGGGGCCAACGTCCTGACTTTC
TRBV3-1	-	TRBJ2-3	-	CASSQVAVHPTDTQYF	TGTGCCAGCAGCCAAGTAGCAGTGCACCCCACAGATACGCAGTATTTT
TRBV9	-	TRBJ2-2	-	CASSGTSGSGELFF	TGTGCCAGCAGCGGGACATCTGGGTCCGGGGAGCTGTTTTTT
TRBV10-3	-	TRBJ2-1	few	CAITPRGPDEQFF	TGTGCCATCACCCCCAGGGGCCCCGATGAGCAGTTCTTC